This is a list of T cell receptor beta chains from one sample in a study of blood T cell repertoires in COVID-19. Produced via immunoSEQ multiplex PCR; TCRdb's table is partial and in-frame only. The profile shows 250,000 to 300,000 clones, 81% of them singletons. Sequenced: peripheral blood. Receptors originate from a woman aged 55-75 years with active or convalescent COVID-19. Each CDR3 is given with its conserved first and last residue. Each record gives: clone size, V gene, D gene, J gene, CDR3 protein, CDR3 DNA. D genes are given only for firm matches. The size entry is marked missing in some rows and otherwise reads once, few, many or a size class.

NA	TRBV14	TRBD1	TRBJ2-5	CASSQDRGQGRTRGETQYF	TGTGCCAGCAGCCAAGACCGTGGACAGGGAAGGACGAGGGGTGAGACCCAGTACTTC
NA	TRBV3-1/TRBV3-2	NA	TRBJ1-1	CASSPHGGMRTEAFF	TGTGCCAGCAGCCCTCACGGGGGGATGAGGACTGAAGCTTTCTTT
NA	TRBV18	NA	TRBJ1-2	CASSFDRIYGYTF	TGTGCCAGCTCCTTCGACAGGATTTATGGCTACACCTTC
NA	TRBV15	TRBD1	TRBJ2-7	CATSRDRGDYEQYF	TGTGCCACCAGCAGGGACAGGGGGGACTACGAGCAGTACTTC
NA	TRBV4-3	TRBD2	TRBJ2-5	CASSQDGLAGGLQETQYF	TGCGCCAGCAGCCAAGATGGCCTAGCGGGGGGGCTACAAGAGACCCAGTACTTC
NA	TRBV6-1	TRBD2	TRBJ2-1	CASSENSGGLYNEQFF	TGTGCCAGCAGCGAAAATAGCGGGGGGCTTTACAATGAGCAGTTCTTC
NA	TRBV3-1/TRBV3-2	NA	TRBJ2-5	CASSQDLHRGPGFQETQYF	TGTGCCAGCAGCCAAGACCTCCACCGCGGTCCAGGGTTCCAAGAGACCCAGTACTTC
NA	TRBV7-9	NA	TRBJ1-2	CASRDRYYGYTF	TGTGCCAGCAGAGACAGATACTATGGCTACACCTTC
NA	TRBV5-5	TRBD2	TRBJ2-2	CTSSLHATSGGGNTGELFF	TGTACCAGCAGCTTGCATGCGACTAGCGGGGGTGGCAACACCGGGGAGCTGTTTTTT
NA	TRBV18	TRBD1	TRBJ1-5	CASSPVTGGKSQPQHF	TGTGCCAGCTCACCCGTCACAGGGGGTAAGAGTCAGCCCCAGCATTTT
NA	TRBV6-5	TRBD2	TRBJ2-5	CASSPLGGETQYF	TGTGCCAGCAGTCCTTTGGGGGGGGAGACCCAGTACTTC
NA	TRBV19	TRBD1	TRBJ2-5	CASTGTAGETQYF	TGTGCCAGTACGGGGACAGCTGGAGAGACCCAGTACTTC
NA	TRBV13	TRBD1	TRBJ2-7	CASSLDAGTGGSYEQYF	TGTGCCAGCAGCTTAGATGCGGGGACAGGGGGTAGCTACGAGCAGTACTTC
NA	TRBV21-1	NA	TRBJ2-4	CASRPGSRGGRAKNIQYF	TGTGCCAGCAGACCAGGGAGCCGGGGGGGAAGAGCCAAAAACATTCAGTACTTC
NA	TRBV6-2/TRBV6-3	NA	TRBJ1-2	CASSYSLSPVYTF	TGTGCCAGCAGTTACTCTCTGAGTCCGGTCTACACCTTC
NA	TRBV5-4	TRBD1	TRBJ1-6	CASSFGDRGANSPLHF	TGTGCCAGCAGCTTTGGGGACAGGGGGGCGAACTCACCCCTCCACTTT
NA	TRBV11-2	TRBD1	TRBJ1-2	CASSSVGTGDYGYTF	TGTGCCAGCAGCAGTGTTGGGACAGGGGACTATGGCTACACCTTC
NA	TRBV5-4	NA	TRBJ2-2	CASSFSGELFF	TGTGCCAGCAGCTTCTCCGGGGAGCTGTTTTTT
NA	TRBV19	TRBD1	TRBJ2-3	CASSIETGAEDTQYF	TGTGCCAGTAGTATTGAGACAGGGGCAGAAGATACGCAGTATTTT
NA	TRBV6-5	NA	TRBJ1-2	CASRMDSLYGYTF	TGTGCCAGCAGAATGGACAGTCTCTATGGCTACACCTTC
NA	TRBV7-3	TRBD2	TRBJ2-1	CASSYSGTSNEQFF	TGTGCCAGCAGCTATTCCGGGACTAGCAATGAGCAGTTCTTC
NA	TRBV9	TRBD1	TRBJ1-1	CASSPGTENTEAFF	TGTGCCAGCAGCCCGGGGACAGAGAACACTGAAGCTTTCTTT
NA	TRBV12-3/TRBV12-4	NA	TRBJ1-2	CASSFGAGNGYTF	TGTGCCAGCAGTTTTGGGGCAGGGAATGGCTACACCTTC
NA	TRBV2	NA	TRBJ1-2	CASSEGSYGYTF	TGTGCCAGCAGTGAGGGCAGTTATGGCTACACCTTC
NA	TRBV18	NA	TRBJ1-2	CASSPRLTDPYGYTF	TGTGCCAGCTCACCAAGGCTAACAGATCCCTATGGCTACACCTTC
NA	TRBV27	NA	TRBJ1-1	CASSFGSFMNTEAFF	TGTGCCAGCAGTTTTGGGAGCTTTATGAACACTGAAGCTTTCTTT
NA	TRBV12-3/TRBV12-4	NA	TRBJ1-1	CASRTGLNTEAFF	TGTGCCAGCCGCACAGGGCTTAACACTGAAGCTTTCTTT
NA	TRBV5-5	NA	TRBJ1-1	CASSLVEGVGNTEAFF	TGTGCCAGCAGCTTGGTGGAAGGGGTCGGCAACACTGAAGCTTTCTTT
NA	TRBV5-6	TRBD2	TRBJ2-3	CASSLGSGGAFFADTQYF	TGTGCCAGCAGCTTAGGTAGCGGGGGGGCCTTTTTCGCAGATACGCAGTATTTT
NA	TRBV19	TRBD1	TRBJ2-5	CASSISGQGMETQYF	TGTGCCAGTAGTATTTCGGGACAGGGGATGGAGACCCAGTACTTC
few	TRBV5-4	NA	TRBJ2-7	CASSLEGPLAYEQYF	TGTGCCAGCAGCTTGGAGGGGCCCTTGGCCTACGAGCAGTACTTC
NA	TRBV6-2/TRBV6-3	TRBD1	TRBJ2-7	CASSKTGREQYF	TGTGCCAGCAGTAAGACAGGGCGCGAGCAGTACTTC
NA	TRBV9	TRBD1	TRBJ1-4	CASSAGQGFNEKLFF	TGTGCCAGCAGCGCCGGACAGGGCTTTAATGAAAAACTGTTTTTT
NA	TRBV19	TRBD1	TRBJ1-4	CASSRGQARFEKLFF	TGTGCCAGTAGCCGCGGACAGGCGAGATTTGAAAAACTGTTTTTT
NA	TRBV15	TRBD2	TRBJ2-5	CATSAGLAGQETQYF	TGTGCCACCAGCGCGGGACTAGCGGGGCAAGAGACCCAGTACTTC
NA	TRBV19	NA	TRBJ1-4	CASSSEDNEKLFF	TGTGCCAGTAGTAGTGAGGATAATGAAAAACTGTTTTTT
NA	TRBV7-9	NA	TRBJ1-1	CASSRDSTEAFF	TGTGCCAGCAGCCGGGACTCCACTGAAGCTTTCTTT
once	TRBV24-1	TRBD1	TRBJ2-7	CATSDPATGSQYF	TGTGCCACCAGTGATCCGGCGACAGGGTCACAGTACTTC
NA	TRBV4-2	TRBD2	TRBJ2-5	CASSQAAAGGGLETQYF	TGTGCCAGCAGCCAAGCGGCGGCGGGGGGCGGGTTAGAGACCCAGTACTTC
NA	TRBV5-1	NA	TRBJ1-4	CASSLGQGLRGEKLFF	TGCGCCAGCAGCTTGGGTCAGGGGTTGCGAGGTGAAAAACTGTTTTTT
NA	TRBV18	NA	TRBJ1-5	CASSPTREAGPQHF	TGTGCCAGCTCACCGACCCGCGAGGCCGGTCCCCAGCATTTT
NA	TRBV28	NA	TRBJ2-7	CASRHAYEQYF	TGTGCCAGCAGACACGCCTACGAGCAGTACTTC